The rows below give T cell receptor beta chains drawn from one sample of a study of blood T cell repertoires in COVID-19. Profiled with immunoSEQ multiplex PCR; TCRdb holds only in-frame clones, not every one. The table has hundreds of thousands of clones, 88% seen once. Sequencing was performed on PBMCs or T cells enriched from blood (not recorded which). Source of these receptors: a woman aged 60-75 years in a cohort exposed to, infected with or recovered from COVID-19 (not recorded which). CDR3s include the opening cysteine and the closing phenylalanine or tryptophan. Fields, in order: V gene, D gene, J gene, clone size, CDR3 DNA, CDR3 protein. A D gene is named only where the DNA matches it firmly. Rows give clone size only sometimes, using once, few, many, or a class for an expanded clone.

TRBV5-4	TRBD1	TRBJ2-1	NA	TGTGCCAGCAGCTTGACGGGACAGGGACAGTTCTTC	CASSLTGQGQFF
TRBV7-6	TRBD2	TRBJ2-7	NA	TGTGCCAGCAGCTTAAGGGGCCCTAGCGGGAGCCCGAGCTCCTACGAGCAGTACTTC	CASSLRGPSGSPSSYEQYF
TRBV24-1	NA	TRBJ2-2	NA	TGTGCCACCCGCGGAGGGGGCAACACCGGGGAGCTGTTTTTT	CATRGGGNTGELFF
TRBV7-3	TRBD1	TRBJ2-3	NA	TGTGCCAGCAGCTTAATGGGACAGGCAACAGATACGCAGTATTTT	CASSLMGQATDTQYF
TRBV5-1	TRBD1	TRBJ2-2	NA	TGCGCCAGCAGCTTGGGACAGGGGGCCTGGAACACCGGGGAGCTGTTTTTT	CASSLGQGAWNTGELFF
TRBV24-1	TRBD2	TRBJ2-1	once	TGTGCCACCAGTGTCGGCGGGAGCTACAATGAGCAGTTCTTC	CATSVGGSYNEQFF
TRBV24-1	TRBD2	TRBJ2-5	NA	TGTGCCACCTCACCTCAGGGCCTAGCGGGAGGGGAGACCCAGTACTTC	CATSPQGLAGGETQYF
TRBV3-1/TRBV3-2	NA	TRBJ2-2	NA	TGTGCCAGCAGCCAAGGGTGGCAGGGGCCCGGGGAGCTGTTTTTT	CASSQGWQGPGELFF
TRBV28	NA	TRBJ2-2	few	TGTGCCAGCAGTTTAAGGGGGTTTACCGGGGAGCTGTTTTTT	CASSLRGFTGELFF
TRBV5-1	NA	TRBJ1-2	NA	TGCGCCAGCAGCTTTTCGTCGGGGAACTATGGCTACACCTTC	CASSFSSGNYGYTF
TRBV11-2	NA	TRBJ1-6	NA	TGTGCCAGCAGCTTAGTGAGGAATTCACCCCTCCACTTT	CASSLVRNSPLHF
TRBV7-9	TRBD2	TRBJ2-1	NA	TGTGCCAGCAGCCCCCCCGGGACTAGCACCTACAATGAGCAGTTCTTC	CASSPPGTSTYNEQFF
TRBV9	NA	TRBJ2-3	NA	TGTGCCAGCAGCGTAGCGACTGATACGCAGTATTTT	CASSVATDTQYF
TRBV4-1	TRBD2	TRBJ2-5	NA	TGCGCCAGCAGCCAAGATTGGATTAGCGGGAGCGCCCCCCTACGGGCCCAGTACTTC	CASSQDWISGSAPLRAQYF
TRBV5-1	NA	TRBJ1-2	NA	TGCGCCAGCAGCCTCGACACTACCGCGGGTGGCTACACCTTC	CASSLDTTAGGYTF
TRBV7-6	NA	TRBJ1-1	NA	TGTGCCAGCAGCTTGTACGGAGTGAACACTGAAGCTTTCTTT	CASSLYGVNTEAFF
TRBV3-1/TRBV3-2	TRBD2	TRBJ2-7	NA	TGTGCCAGCAGCCCCACCGGCGGGAGTGTGTACGAGCAGTACTTC	CASSPTGGSVYEQYF
TRBV18	NA	TRBJ2-5	NA	TGTGCCAGCTCACCACCTCGGCAGGCAGAGACCCAGTACTTC	CASSPPRQAETQYF
TRBV28	TRBD2	TRBJ2-1	NA	TGTGCCACCGAGGAACGCGGGGGAATAAATGAGCAGTTCTTC	CATEERGGINEQFF
TRBV20-1	NA	TRBJ1-1	NA	TGCAGTGCTAGTCCCACTCGGAGCACTGAAGCTTTCTTT	CSASPTRSTEAFF
TRBV4-1	NA	TRBJ1-4	NA	TGCGCCAGCAGCCAAGCAAACCAGGGGATAAATGAAAAACTGTTTTTT	CASSQANQGINEKLFF
TRBV30	TRBD2	TRBJ2-1	few	TGTGCCTGGAGTCTAGCGGGAGGCGAGCAGTTCTTC	CAWSLAGGEQFF
TRBV5-4	NA	TRBJ1-2	NA	TGTGCCAGCAGCTTGGATCGCGCGTATGGCTACACCTTC	CASSLDRAYGYTF
TRBV9	TRBD2	TRBJ2-3	NA	TGTGCCAGCAGCTCCAGGATGATAGGGACTAGCGGGGCGACAGATACGCAGTATTTT	CASSSRMIGTSGATDTQYF